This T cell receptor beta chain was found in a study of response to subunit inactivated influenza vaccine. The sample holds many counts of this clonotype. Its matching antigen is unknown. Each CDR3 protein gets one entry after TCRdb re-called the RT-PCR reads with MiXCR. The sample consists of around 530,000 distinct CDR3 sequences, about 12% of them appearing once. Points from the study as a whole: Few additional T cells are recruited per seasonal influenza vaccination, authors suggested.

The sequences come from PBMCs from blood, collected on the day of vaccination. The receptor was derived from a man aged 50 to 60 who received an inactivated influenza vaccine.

For the CDR3, the DNA is TGTGCCAGCAGGGCCGACAGTTACGAGCAGTACTTC. It encodes CASRADSYEQYF. The chain is built from TRBV12-3 or TRBV12-4 and TRBJ2-7, with a weak D call TRBD1 (5 bases). The CDR3 sequence is 12 residues long. V shed 6 bases and J shed 4 bases, with 10 bases lying between them.